A selection of T cell receptor beta chains follows, all from one sample in a study of regulatory T cells in long-lasting Graves disease. TCRdb re-called the multiplex PCR reads through MiXCR, storing one row per CDR3 protein. The table records more than 650,000 distinct CDR3 sequences, around 30% of them present only once. Sample: peripheral blood mononuclear cells (PBMCs), taken when the disease was refractory, from a patient treated with antithyroid drugs. Every receptor here comes from a female donor with Graves disease. Both conserved end residues are part of each CDR3. The D gene is left open where the match is weak. Only part of the rows carry a size: once, few, many, or a class if the clone is expanded.

j_call | cdr3_length | d_call | v_call | clone_size | cdr3_aa | cdr3_nt
TRBJ1-1 | 18 | NA | TRBV30 | NA | CAWSVHRQGAPTNSEAFF | TGTGCCTGGAGTGTACATCGGCAGGGCGCGCCGACGAACTCTGAAGCTTTCTTT
TRBJ2-7 | 12 | TRBD2 | TRBV30 | few | CARSTSDYEQYF | TGTGCCCGTAGTACTAGCGACTACGAGCAGTACTTC
TRBJ2-5 | 12 | NA | TRBV29-1 | NA | CSVVEGSETQYF | TGCAGCGTTGTGGAGGGGTCCGAGACCCAGTACTTC
TRBJ2-5 | 13 | TRBD2 | TRBV12-5 | many | CASGESGTETQYF | TGTGCTAGTGGGGAGAGCGGGACCGAGACCCAGTACTTC
TRBJ1-5 | 16 | TRBD1 | TRBV5-5 | NA | CASSFMDRGSNQPQHF | TGTGCCAGCAGCTTTATGGACAGGGGGAGCAATCAGCCCCAGCATTTT
TRBJ2-2 | 16 | NA | TRBV12-3/TRBV12-4 | once | CASSPAWRDNTGELFF | TGTGCCAGCAGCCCCGCTTGGCGGGATAACACCGGGGAGCTGTTTTTT
TRBJ2-2 | 12 | NA | TRBV24-1 | NA | CATSGEAGELFF | TGTGCCACCAGTGGCGAGGCCGGGGAGCTGTTTTTT
TRBJ1-5 | 14 | NA | TRBV6-5 | few | CASSLQGQYQPQHF | TGTGCCAGCAGTTTGCAGGGCCAGTATCAGCCCCAGCATTTT
TRBJ1-6 | 13 | TRBD1 | TRBV7-2 | few | CASSRDRVTPLHF | TGTGCCAGCAGTCGCGACAGGGTAACACCCCTCCACTTT
TRBJ1-2 | 13 | NA | TRBV29-1 | few | CSVGHGDVYGYTF | TGCAGCGTTGGGCACGGGGATGTCTATGGCTACACCTTC
TRBJ1-5 | 15 | NA | TRBV29-1 | few | CSVSADGIGNQPQHF | TGCAGCGTCAGTGCGGACGGCATCGGGAATCAGCCCCAGCATTTT
TRBJ2-6 | 18 | TRBD1 | TRBV7-2 | few | CASRPSRQGVSGANVLTF | TGTGCCAGCAGACCATCTAGACAGGGGGTCTCTGGGGCCAACGTCCTGACTTTC
TRBJ1-2 | 14 | NA | TRBV18 | NA | CASSPTDTFYGYTF | TGTGCCAGCTCACCCACGGACACCTTCTATGGCTACACCTTC
TRBJ2-5 | 16 | NA | TRBV6-4 | NA | CASSYSIGAGQETQYF | TGTGCCAGCAGTTACTCGATCGGGGCGGGGCAAGAGACCCAGTACTTC
TRBJ1-1 | 15 | TRBD1 | TRBV9 | NA | CASSVGAGGDTEAFF | TGTGCCAGCAGCGTAGGGGCAGGGGGGGACACTGAAGCTTTCTTT
TRBJ1-5 | 15 | NA | TRBV7-9 | many | CASSPQGRDDQPQHF | TGTGCCAGCAGCCCTCAGGGACGGGACGATCAGCCCCAGCATTTT
TRBJ2-2 | 15 | NA | TRBV11-2 | few | CASSLTGAYTGELFF | TGTGCCAGCAGCTTAACGGGGGCTTACACCGGGGAGCTGTTTTTT
TRBJ1-1 | 17 | NA | TRBV28 | NA | CASSRPDKAPLNTEAFF | TGTGCCAGCAGTAGACCCGACAAGGCGCCATTGAACACTGAAGCTTTCTTT
TRBJ1-5 | 16 | NA | TRBV15 | NA | CATSSGSGTGNQPQHF | TGTGCCACCAGCAGTGGGAGTGGGACGGGCAATCAGCCCCAGCATTTT
TRBJ1-5 | 14 | NA | TRBV25-1 | NA | CASSLGGWDQPQHF | TGTGCCAGCAGTCTCGGGGGGTGGGATCAGCCCCAGCATTTT
TRBJ1-2 | 14 | TRBD1 | TRBV12-3/TRBV12-4 | few | CASSQTGGFDGYTF | TGTGCCAGCAGTCAGACAGGGGGCTTTGATGGCTACACCTTC
TRBJ1-4 | 14 | NA | TRBV7-6 | many | CASSLSGQGEKLFF | TGTGCCAGCAGCTTATCGGGACAAGGTGAAAAACTGTTTTTT
TRBJ2-7 | 17 | TRBD1 | TRBV27 | few | CASSFRSLTGGSYEQYF | TGTGCCAGCAGCTTCAGAAGCTTGACAGGGGGCTCCTACGAGCAGTACTTC
TRBJ2-2 | 12 | NA | TRBV7-9 | NA | CASSRPLGELFF | TGTGCCAGCAGCCGCCCCCTTGGGGAGCTGTTTTTT
TRBJ1-4 | 16 | NA | TRBV12-3/TRBV12-4 | few | CASILGLSHSGEKLFF | TGTGCCAGCATCTTAGGTTTATCACATTCGGGTGAAAAACTGTTTTTT
TRBJ1-6 | 16 | TRBD1 | TRBV6-1 | few | CASKAYRGRVNSPLHF | TGTGCCAGCAAAGCTTACAGGGGCCGCGTTAATTCACCCCTCCACTTT
TRBJ1-5 | 15 | NA | TRBV12-3/TRBV12-4 | NA | CASSSITGGGQPQHF | TGTGCCAGCAGTTCGATAACAGGAGGCGGTCAGCCCCAGCATTTT
TRBJ2-7 | 11 | NA | TRBV30 | NA | CAGRGPYEQYF | TGTGCCGGAAGGGGCCCCTACGAGCAGTACTTC
TRBJ1-5 | 13 | TRBD1 | TRBV20-1 | NA | CSATGQDRQPQHF | TGCAGTGCTACGGGACAGGACCGTCAGCCCCAGCATTTT
TRBJ1-2 | 12 | NA | TRBV7-2 | NA | CASSLLVPGYTF | TGTGCCAGCAGCTTACTGGTGCCGGGCTACACCTTC
TRBJ1-5 | 14 | NA | TRBV28 | many | CASSLRRGNQPQHF | TGTGCCAGCAGTTTAAGGAGGGGCAATCAGCCCCAGCATTTT
TRBJ1-6 | 14 | TRBD1 | TRBV30 | few | CAWDPGTGHSPLHF | TGTGCCTGGGACCCCGGGACAGGCCATTCACCCCTCCACTTT
TRBJ1-1 | 13 | NA | TRBV7-9 | NA | CASSPDSDILAFF | TGTGCCAGCAGCCCCGATTCGGACATATTGGCTTTCTTT
TRBJ1-4 | 13 | NA | TRBV4-2 | NA | CASRQTTNEKLFF | TGTGCCAGCAGACAGACAACTAATGAAAAACTGTTTTTT
TRBJ1-4 | 16 | TRBD1 | TRBV12-3/TRBV12-4 | NA | CASSLDWGTAGEKLFF | TGTGCCAGCAGTTTAGATTGGGGGACAGCAGGAGAAAAACTGTTTTTT
TRBJ1-6 | 15 | TRBD1 | TRBV28 | NA | CASSPRTGVNSPLHF | TGTGCCAGCAGCCCTAGGACAGGGGTAAATTCACCCCTCCACTTT
TRBJ2-7 | 16 | TRBD2 | TRBV7-9 | NA | CASSFPRSGSSYEQYF | TGTGCCAGCAGCTTTCCGCGAAGCGGGAGCTCCTACGAGCAGTACTTC
TRBJ2-5 | 15 | NA | TRBV7-9 | few | CASSPPGKGQETQYF | TGTGCCAGCAGCCCCCCCGGGAAGGGGCAAGAGACCCAGTACTTC
TRBJ2-7 | 13 | TRBD1 | TRBV20-1 | few | CSASLQGENEQYF | TGCAGTGCTAGTCTCCAGGGGGAGAACGAGCAGTACTTC
TRBJ1-1 | 16 | NA | TRBV19 | few | CASSIDLEVSDTEAFF | TGTGCCAGTAGTATAGATCTGGAGGTGTCCGACACTGAAGCTTTCTTT
TRBJ1-2 | 13 | NA | TRBV12-3/TRBV12-4 | many | CASSWDGNYGYTF | TGTGCCAGCAGTTGGGACGGAAACTATGGCTACACCTTC
TRBJ1-5 | 16 | TRBD1 | TRBV20-1 | NA | CSAVDRAGVGNQPQHF | TGCAGTGCAGTGGACAGGGCTGGCGTTGGCAATCAGCCCCAGCATTTT
TRBJ2-2 | 13 | NA | TRBV6-1 | few | CASTNDRAGELFF | TGTGCCAGCACCAACGATAGGGCCGGGGAGCTGTTTTTT
TRBJ1-2 | 18 | NA | TRBV5-5 | few | CASSLVGWGAAENYGYTF | TGTGCCAGCAGCTTGGTGGGTTGGGGGGCAGCCGAAAACTATGGCTACACCTTC
TRBJ2-5 | 16 | NA | TRBV2 | many | CASSPRAGMPQETQYF | TGTGCCAGCAGCCCTAGAGCAGGGATGCCCCAAGAGACCCAGTACTTC
TRBJ2-7 | 12 | NA | TRBV3-1 | many | CASSQDSYEQYF | TGTGCCAGCAGCCAAGACAGTTACGAGCAGTACTTC
TRBJ1-4 | 15 | NA | TRBV28 | many | CASSSAQGAAEKLFF | TGTGCCAGCAGTTCCGCACAAGGGGCTGCAGAAAAACTGTTTTTT
TRBJ2-5 | 16 | NA | TRBV11-2 | NA | CASGSDFPQRQETQYF | TGTGCCAGCGGCAGCGACTTCCCGCAGAGACAAGAGACCCAGTACTTC
TRBJ1-2 | 15 | NA | TRBV6-5 | NA | CASSYRGVGSYGYTF | TGTGCCAGCAGTTACCGGGGCGTCGGTAGCTATGGCTACACCTTC
TRBJ1-2 | 15 | TRBD1 | TRBV12-3/TRBV12-4 | many | CASSTRQGPRNGYTF | TGTGCCAGCAGTACTAGACAGGGCCCTCGGAATGGCTACACCTTC
TRBJ1-1 | 12 | NA | TRBV12-3/TRBV12-4 | many | CASSSDFLEAFF | TGTGCCAGCAGCTCGGACTTCCTAGAAGCTTTCTTT
TRBJ1-1 | 16 | NA | TRBV7-3 | NA | CASSTNAGAMNTEAFF | TGTGCCAGCAGTACGAATGCTGGGGCAATGAACACTGAAGCTTTCTTT